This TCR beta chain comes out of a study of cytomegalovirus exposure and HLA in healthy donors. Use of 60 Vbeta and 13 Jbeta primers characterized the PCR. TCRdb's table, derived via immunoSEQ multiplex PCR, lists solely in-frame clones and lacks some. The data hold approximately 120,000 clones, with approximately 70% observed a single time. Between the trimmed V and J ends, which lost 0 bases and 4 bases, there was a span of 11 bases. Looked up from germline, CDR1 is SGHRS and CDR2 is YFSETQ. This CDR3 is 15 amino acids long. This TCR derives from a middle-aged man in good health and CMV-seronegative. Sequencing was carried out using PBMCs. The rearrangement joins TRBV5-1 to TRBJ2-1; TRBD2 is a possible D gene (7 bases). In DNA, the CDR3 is TGCGCCAGCAGCTTGGAGGGGGGGCTTTACAATGAGCAGTTCTTC. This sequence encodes CASSLEGGLYNEQFF.